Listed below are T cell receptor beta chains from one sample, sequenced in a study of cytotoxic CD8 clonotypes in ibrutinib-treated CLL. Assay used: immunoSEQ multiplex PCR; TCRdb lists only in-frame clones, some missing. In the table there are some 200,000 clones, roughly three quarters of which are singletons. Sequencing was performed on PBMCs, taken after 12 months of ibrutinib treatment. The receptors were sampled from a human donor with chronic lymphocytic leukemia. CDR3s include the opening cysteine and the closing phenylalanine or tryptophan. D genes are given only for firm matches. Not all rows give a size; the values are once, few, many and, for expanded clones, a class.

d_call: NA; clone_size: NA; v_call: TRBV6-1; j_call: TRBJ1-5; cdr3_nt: TGTGCCAGCAGGACATCCGGGACAAGCAATCAGCCCCAGCATTTT; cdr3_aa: CASRTSGTSNQPQHF
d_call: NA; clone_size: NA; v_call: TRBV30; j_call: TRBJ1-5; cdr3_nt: TGTGCCTGGAGTGTACCTGGCGGGGGCAATCAGCCCCAGCATTTT; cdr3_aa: CAWSVPGGGNQPQHF
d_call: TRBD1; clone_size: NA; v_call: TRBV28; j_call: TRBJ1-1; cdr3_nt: TGTGCCAGCAGCATACAGGGGGCTGGCACTGAAGCTTTCTTT; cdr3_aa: CASSIQGAGTEAFF
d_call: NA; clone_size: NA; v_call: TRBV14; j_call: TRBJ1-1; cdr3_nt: TGTGCCAGCAGCCAAGCATTGAACACTGAAGCTTTCTTT; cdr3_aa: CASSQALNTEAFF
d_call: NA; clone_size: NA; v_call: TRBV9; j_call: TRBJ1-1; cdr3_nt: TGTGCCAGCAGCGTTAGACGGGGGGACACTGAAGCTTTCTTT; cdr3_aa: CASSVRRGDTEAFF
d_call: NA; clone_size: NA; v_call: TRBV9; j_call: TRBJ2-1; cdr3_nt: TGTGCCAGCAGCGTAGACGGGAACCGGGGTCGTGAGCAGTTCTTC; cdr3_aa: CASSVDGNRGREQFF
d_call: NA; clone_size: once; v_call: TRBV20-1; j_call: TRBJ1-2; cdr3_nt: TGCAGTGCTCGACAGTTGTATGGCTACACCTTC; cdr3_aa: CSARQLYGYTF
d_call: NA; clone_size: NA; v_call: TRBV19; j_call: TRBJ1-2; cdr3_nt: TGTGCCAGTACCCTATCAGGGACAAACTATGGCTACACCTTC; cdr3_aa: CASTLSGTNYGYTF
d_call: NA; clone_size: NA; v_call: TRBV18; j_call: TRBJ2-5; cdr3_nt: TGTGCCAGCTCACGGGACATCCAAGAGACCCAGTACTTC; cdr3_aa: CASSRDIQETQYF
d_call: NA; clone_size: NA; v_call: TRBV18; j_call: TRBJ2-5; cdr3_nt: TGTGCCAGCTCACCAGTAGGGTTGGAGACCCAGTACTTC; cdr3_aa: CASSPVGLETQYF
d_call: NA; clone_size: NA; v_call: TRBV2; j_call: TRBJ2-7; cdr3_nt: TGTGCCAGCAGTGCACCGGGTACCGAGCAGTACTTC; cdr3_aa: CASSAPGTEQYF
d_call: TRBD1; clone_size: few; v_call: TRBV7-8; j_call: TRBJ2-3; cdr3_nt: TGTGCCAGCAGCTTAAAGGACAGGGTAACAGATACGCAGTATTTT; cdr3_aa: CASSLKDRVTDTQYF
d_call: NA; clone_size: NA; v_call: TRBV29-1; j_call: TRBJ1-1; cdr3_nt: TGCAGCGTCGAGGGGGGACTGAACACTGAAGCTTTCTTT; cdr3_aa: CSVEGGLNTEAFF
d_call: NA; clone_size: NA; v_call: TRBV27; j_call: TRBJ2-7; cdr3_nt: TGTGCCAGCAGTTTTTCAGCGGACTACGAGCAGTACTTC; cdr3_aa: CASSFSADYEQYF
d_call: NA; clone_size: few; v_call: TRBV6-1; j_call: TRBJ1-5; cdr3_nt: TGTGCCAGCAGTGAAAGGGGTGGTGCATTATATCAGCCCCAGCATTTT; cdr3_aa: CASSERGGALYQPQHF
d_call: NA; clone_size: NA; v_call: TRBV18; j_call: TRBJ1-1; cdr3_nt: TGTGCCAGCTCTCCGAACTCAGGGAGGGGAACTGAAGCTTTCTTT; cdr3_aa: CASSPNSGRGTEAFF
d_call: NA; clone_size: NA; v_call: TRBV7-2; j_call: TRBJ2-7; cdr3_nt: TGTGCCAGCAGCTTATGGTCCGGGGGGCCCTACGAGCAGTACTTC; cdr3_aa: CASSLWSGGPYEQYF
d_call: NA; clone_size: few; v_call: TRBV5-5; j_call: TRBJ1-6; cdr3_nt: TGTGCCAGCAGCTTGGAGTTCGAGCTGCGTTCACCCCTCCACTTT; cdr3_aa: CASSLEFELRSPLHF
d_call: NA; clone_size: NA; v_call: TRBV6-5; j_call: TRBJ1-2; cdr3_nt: TGTGCCAGCAGTTACAGGGGGTCGGCCTATGGCTACACCTTC; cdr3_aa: CASSYRGSAYGYTF
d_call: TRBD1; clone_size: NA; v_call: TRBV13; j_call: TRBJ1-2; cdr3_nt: TGTGCCAGCAGCTTAGGGCAGGGGGCCGGCTATGGCTACACCTTC; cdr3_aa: CASSLGQGAGYGYTF
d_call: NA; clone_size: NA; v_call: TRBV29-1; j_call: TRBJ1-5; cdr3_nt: TGCAGCGTACAGGGATCGGGCAATCAGCCCCAGCATTTT; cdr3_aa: CSVQGSGNQPQHF
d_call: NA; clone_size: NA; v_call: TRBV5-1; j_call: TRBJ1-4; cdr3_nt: TGCGCCAGCAGCTTGGGGGGCAGGGTGGACGAAAAACTGTTTTTT; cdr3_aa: CASSLGGRVDEKLFF
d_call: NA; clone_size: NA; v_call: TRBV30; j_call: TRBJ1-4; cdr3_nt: TGTGCCTGGAGTGTAATGACGACAAGAAAACTGTTTTTT; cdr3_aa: CAWSVMTTRKLFF
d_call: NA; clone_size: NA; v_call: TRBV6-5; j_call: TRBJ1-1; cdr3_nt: TGTGCCAGCAGTCCCGCGTACAGGGTCCCTGAAGCTTTCTTT; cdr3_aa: CASSPAYRVPEAFF
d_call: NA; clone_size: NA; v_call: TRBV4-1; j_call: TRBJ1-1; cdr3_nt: TGCGCCAGCAGCTCCTACCCCCAGGGTTATGACACTGAAGCTTTCTTT; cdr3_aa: CASSSYPQGYDTEAFF
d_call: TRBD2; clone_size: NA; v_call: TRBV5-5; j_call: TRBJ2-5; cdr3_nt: TGTGCCAGCAGCTTGCAGGCTAGCGGGGGTCGAGAGACCCAGTACTTC; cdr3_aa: CASSLQASGGRETQYF
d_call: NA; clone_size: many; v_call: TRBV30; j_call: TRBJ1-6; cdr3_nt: TGTGCCTGGAGTGGGGCTGGTAATTCACCCCTCCACTTT; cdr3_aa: CAWSGAGNSPLHF
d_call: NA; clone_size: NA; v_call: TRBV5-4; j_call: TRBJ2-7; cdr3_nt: TGTGCCAGCAGTATCCGAATGGATGACGACGAGCAGTACTTC; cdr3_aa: CASSIRMDDDEQYF
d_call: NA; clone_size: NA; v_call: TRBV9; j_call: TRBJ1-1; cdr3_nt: TGTGCCAGCAGCCTTACAGCTGAGAACACTGAAGCTTTCTTT; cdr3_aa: CASSLTAENTEAFF
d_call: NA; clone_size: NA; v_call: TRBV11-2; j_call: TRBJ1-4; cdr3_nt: TGTGCCAGCAGCTTGAAGGGGGGGTCAACTAATGAAAAACTGTTTTTT; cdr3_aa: CASSLKGGSTNEKLFF
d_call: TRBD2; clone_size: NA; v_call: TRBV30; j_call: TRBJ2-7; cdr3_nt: TGTGCCTGGAGTGTAGGGTCCGGGAGGGCCCTCGAGCAGTACTTC; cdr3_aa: CAWSVGSGRALEQYF
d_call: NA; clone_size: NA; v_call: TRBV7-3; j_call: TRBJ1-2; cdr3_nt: TGTGCCAGCAGCTTAGGGGCAGGGGATGGCTACACCTTC; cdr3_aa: CASSLGAGDGYTF
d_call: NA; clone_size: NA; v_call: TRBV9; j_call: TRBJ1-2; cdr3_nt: TGTGCCAGCAGCGCACAACCTACAGGGAGGGTCTCTGGCTACACCTTC; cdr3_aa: CASSAQPTGRVSGYTF
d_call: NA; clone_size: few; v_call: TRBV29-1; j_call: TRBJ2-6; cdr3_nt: TGCAGCGTTGCCTCTGGGGCCAACGTCCTGACTTTC; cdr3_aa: CSVASGANVLTF
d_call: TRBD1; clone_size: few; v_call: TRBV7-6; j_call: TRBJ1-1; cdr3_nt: TGTGCCAGCAGCAAAGCGGACAGGCCGAACACTGAAGCTTTCTTT; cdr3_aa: CASSKADRPNTEAFF
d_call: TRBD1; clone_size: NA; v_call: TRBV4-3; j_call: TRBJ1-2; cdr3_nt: TGCGCCAGCAGCCCAAGACAGGGGTATGGCTACACCTTC; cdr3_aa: CASSPRQGYGYTF
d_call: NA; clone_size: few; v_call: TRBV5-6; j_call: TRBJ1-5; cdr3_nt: TGTGCCATTCGCGGGTGGCAGCCCCAGCATTTT; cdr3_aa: CAIRGWQPQHF
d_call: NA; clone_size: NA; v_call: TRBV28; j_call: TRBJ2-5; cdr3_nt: TGTGCCAGCACCACGGCCACCCAAGAGACCCAGTACTTC; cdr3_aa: CASTTATQETQYF
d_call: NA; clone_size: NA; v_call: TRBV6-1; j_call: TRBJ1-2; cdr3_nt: TGTGCCAGCAGCTTATCTAACTATGGCTACACCTTC; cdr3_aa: CASSLSNYGYTF
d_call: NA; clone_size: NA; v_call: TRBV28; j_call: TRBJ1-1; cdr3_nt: TGTGCCAGCAGTTGGTCAGGGTTGAACACTGAAGCTTTCTTT; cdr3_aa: CASSWSGLNTEAFF
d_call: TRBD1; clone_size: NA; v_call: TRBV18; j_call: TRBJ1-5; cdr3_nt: TGTGCCAGCTCACCCGGGACAGGGCTTAGCAATCAGCCCCAGCATTTT; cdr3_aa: CASSPGTGLSNQPQHF
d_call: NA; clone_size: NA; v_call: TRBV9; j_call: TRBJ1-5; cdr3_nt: TGTGCCAGCAGCCCCTGGGCAGCCAACAATCAGCCCCAGCATTTT; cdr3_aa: CASSPWAANNQPQHF
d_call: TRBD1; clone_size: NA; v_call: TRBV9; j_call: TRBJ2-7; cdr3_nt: TGTGCCAGCAGCGTAGCAGCAGGGGGCCCCTACGAGCAGTACTTC; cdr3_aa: CASSVAAGGPYEQYF
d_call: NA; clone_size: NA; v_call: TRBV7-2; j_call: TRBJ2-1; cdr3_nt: TGTGCCAGCAGCCAACAGACGGGACTCCTCTACAATGAGCAGTTCTTC; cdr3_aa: CASSQQTGLLYNEQFF